Following are 7 T cell receptor beta chains from one sample sequenced in a study of CD8+CD57+ T cells in acquired aplastic anemia. Profiles of TCR beta VDJ and CDR3 were generated from a genomic DNA template. TCRdb called the reads again in MiXCR, with one record for every CDR3 protein. Of 250,000 to 300,000 distinct CDR3 sequences in the sample, approximately 56% were seen once. The material sequenced was sorted CD4+, CD8+, or CD8+CD57+ T cells (not recorded which) from PBMCs. Receptor source: a human donor with severe aplastic anemia or a healthy control (not recorded which).

The genes are TRBV6-4 and TRBJ2-5; 11 nucleotides align to TRBD2. This CDR3 spans 15 amino acids. Looked up from germline, CDR1 is MRHNA and CDR2 is SNTAGT. Unmatched junction bases numbered 9, after V lost 6 bases and J lost 6 bases. The CDR3 is CASSPTRTSGQTQYF. CDR3 DNA sequence: TGTGCCAGCAGCCCGACCCGGACTAGCGGGCAGACCCAGTACTTC.

V is TRBV9 and J is TRBJ1-1; D gene uncertain. The CDR3 loop spans 11 amino acids. Germline CDR1 reads SGDLS; CDR2 reads YYNGEE. Trimming removed 5 bases at V and 6 bases at J, with 8 bases between. The CDR3 region has the DNA TGTGCCAGCAGTGGCGGAGCTGAAGCTTTCTTT. Translated, it gives CASSGGAEAFF. Combining the CDR3 with reference TRBV9 and TRBJ1-1 gives the whole variable domain DSGVTQTPKHLITATGQRVTLRCSPRSGDLSVYWYQQSLDQGLQFLIQYYNGEERAKGNILERFSAQQFPDLHSELNLSSLELGDSALYFCASSGGAEAFFGQGTRLTVV.

This clonotype appeared a few times. This chain connects TRBV10-3 to TRBJ1-2; 7 bases line up with TRBD1. The CDR3 has 16 residues. V gave up 0 bases and J gave up 6 bases; unmatched junction bases: 10. CDR1 and CDR2 (germline): ENHRY, SYGVKD. CDR3 DNA sequence: TGTGCCATCAGTGAGTCTTATGCAGGGACAGCTAATGGCTACACCTTC. The encoded protein is CAISESYAGTANGYTF.

This clonotype was picked up many times. The chain uses TRBV7-2 and TRBJ2-2; the D gene could be TRBD1 or TRBD2 (5 bases each). Germline-derived CDR1 and CDR2 are SGHTA and FQGNSA. Trimming removed 6 bases from V and 4 bases from J, with 15 bases in between. This CDR3 spans 15 amino acids. CDR3 protein: CASRDRGAATGELFF. Here the CDR3 DNA reads TGTGCCAGCAGGGATAGAGGGGCCGCCACCGGGGAGCTGTTTTTT. The complete variable domain, with remaining parts taken from reference TRBV7-2 and TRBJ2-2, reads GAGVSQSPSNKVTEKGKDVELRCDPISGHTALYWYRQSLGQGLEFLIYFQGNSAPDKSGLPSDRFSAERTGGSVSTLTIQRTQQEDSAVYLCASRDRGAATGELFFGEGSRLTVL.

V and J are TRBV25-1 and TRBJ2-5, with 10 nucleotides matching TRBD1. CDR1 MGHDK and CDR2 SYGVNS come from the germline V gene. This CDR3 has 15 residues. Trimming removed 8 bases from V and 4 bases from J; junction bases left unmatched: 10. This chain's CDR3 is CASPPDRGRSETQYF. For the CDR3, the DNA is TGTGCCAGCCCTCCCGACAGGGGGCGGTCAGAGACCCAGTACTTC.

Worth noting for this clonotype: Mismatch with germline at one junction end may stem from a read error. The chain links TRBV12-3 or TRBV12-4 to TRBJ1-4, with 8 bases matching TRBD1. This CDR3 spans 14 amino acids. CDR3 amino acids: CASSARRAGGTTVF. CDR3 sequence (DNA): TGTGCCAGCAGCGCGAGGAGGGCAGGGGGCACGACGGTTTTT.

V is TRBV30 and J is TRBJ1-5, with D uncertain. Germline V gives CDR1 GTSNPN, CDR2 SVGIG (reference sequence). This CDR3 region has 13 residues. V was cut by 0 bases and J by 7 bases, with 10 bases left in between. In DNA form, the CDR3 reads TGTGCCTGGAGTGTATCCATGGGCCAGCCCCAGCATTTT. Translating it yields CAWSVSMGQPQHF. The full variable domain, with the rest looked up from reference TRBV30 and TRBJ1-5, is SQTIHQWPATLVQPVGSPLSLECTVEGTSNPNLYWYRQAAGRGLQLLFYSVGIGQISSEVPQNLSASRPQDRQFILSSKKLLLSDSGFYLCAWSVSMGQPQHFGDGTRLSIL.